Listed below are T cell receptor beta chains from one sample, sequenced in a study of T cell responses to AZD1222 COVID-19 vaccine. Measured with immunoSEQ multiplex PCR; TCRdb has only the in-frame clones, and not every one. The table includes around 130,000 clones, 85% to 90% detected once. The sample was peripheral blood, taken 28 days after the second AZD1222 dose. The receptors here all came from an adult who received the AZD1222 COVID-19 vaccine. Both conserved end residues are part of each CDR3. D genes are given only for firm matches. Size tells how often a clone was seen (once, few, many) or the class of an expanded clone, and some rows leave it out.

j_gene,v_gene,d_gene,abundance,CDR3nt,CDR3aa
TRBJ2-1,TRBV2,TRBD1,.,TGTGCCAGCAGTGAAGCGCCTTCTAGGGGGCACAATGAGCAGTTCTTC,CASSEAPSRGHNEQFF
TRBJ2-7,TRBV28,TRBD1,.,TGTGCCAGCAGAAGACAGGGAGCCTACGAGCAGTACTTC,CASRRQGAYEQYF
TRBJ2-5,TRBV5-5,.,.,TGTGCCAGCAGCTTACAAGAGACCCAGTACTTC,CASSLQETQYF
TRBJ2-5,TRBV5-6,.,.,TGTGCCAGCGGGCCCCGCCAAGAGACCCAGTACTTC,CASGPRQETQYF
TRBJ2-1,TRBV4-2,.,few,TGTGCCAGCAGCCAACCCTCTGGCGGATACAATGAGCAGTTCTTC,CASSQPSGGYNEQFF
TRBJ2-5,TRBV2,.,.,TGTGCCAGCAGACGAGGCGAGGGGGAGACCCAGTACTTC,CASRRGEGETQYF
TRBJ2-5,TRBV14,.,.,TGTGCCAGCAGCCATCTCGGGACTCTGGGGGAGACCCAGTACTTC,CASSHLGTLGETQYF
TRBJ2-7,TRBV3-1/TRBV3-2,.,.,TGTGCCAGCAGCCAATTTATCTACGAGCAGTACTTC,CASSQFIYEQYF
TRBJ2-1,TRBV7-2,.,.,TGTGCCAGCAGCTTAGTAGGGTGGGGTGAGCAGTTCTTC,CASSLVGWGEQFF
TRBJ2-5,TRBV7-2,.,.,TGTGCCAGCAGCTTACGGGGGCCCCAAGAGACCCAGTACTTC,CASSLRGPQETQYF
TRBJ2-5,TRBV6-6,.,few,TGTGCCAGCAACCAACCCGGGACCCAGTACTTC,CASNQPGTQYF
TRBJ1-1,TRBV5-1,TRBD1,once,TGCGCCAGCAGCTTGGCGGTAATAGGGGGCCTGAACACTGAAGCTTTCTTT,CASSLAVIGGLNTEAFF
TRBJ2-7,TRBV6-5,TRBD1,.,TGTGCCAGCAGGGGCGAGGGGGCTATTGAGCAGTACTTC,CASRGEGAIEQYF
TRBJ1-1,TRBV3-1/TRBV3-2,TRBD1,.,TGTGCCAGCAGCCAAGATTATGACAGGGCGGCTTTCTTT,CASSQDYDRAAFF
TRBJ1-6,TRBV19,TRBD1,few,TGTGCCAGTAGTATTACGGGACAGGATGATTCACCCCTCCACTTT,CASSITGQDDSPLHF